This T cell receptor beta chain was captured by sequencing in a study of blood T cell repertoires in COVID-19. Study-wide background: The United States, Italy and Spain supplied acute and convalescent COVID-19 samples.

Across 20 to 25 US areas, participants ranged in age from about 18 to 90 years. Symptom resolution, clearance, or two negative PCRs marked donors in Cohort 3 as recovered. This CDR3 comprises 17 residues. Germline loops: CDR1 DFQATT, CDR2 SNEGSKA (reference sequence). The J segment lost 1 base and the V segment lost 3 bases, leaving 11 bases of the junction unmatched. Authors' processing steps: Using reference gene primer amplification, nucleated cell counts were estimated. Sequencing was performed with immunoSEQ multiplex PCR; in TCRdb, only in-frame clones are kept and a portion is missing. That table is the source of V, J and clone size, and D and trimming were worked out from the DNA. Of some 400,000 clones listed, approximately 89% are singletons.

V gene TRBV20-1 combines with J gene TRBJ2-7, with 11 bases aligning to TRBD2. This TCR derives from a woman aged 25 to 45 who had recovered from COVID-19. The sequenced sample consisted of PBMCs or T cells enriched from blood (not recorded which). CDR3 amino acids: CSASGEASGGPSYEQYF. The CDR3 DNA sequence: TGCAGTGCTAGTGGCGAGGCTAGCGGGGGGCCTTCCTACGAGCAGTACTTC.